The rows below give T cell receptor beta chains drawn from one sample of a study of blood T cell repertoires in COVID-19. Measured with immunoSEQ multiplex PCR; TCRdb has only the in-frame clones, and not every one. The table has over 40,000 clones, around four fifths seen once. Sequenced sample: peripheral blood. These receptors all come from a human donor in a cohort sampled during active COVID-19. CDR3s include the opening cysteine and the closing phenylalanine or tryptophan. The D gene is left open where the match is weak. The size entry is marked missing in some rows and otherwise reads once, few, many or a size class.

clone_size	v_call	j_call	d_call	cdr3_aa	cdr3_nt
few	TRBV19	TRBJ1-5	TRBD1	CASSLEELIRDRKNNQPQHF	TGTGCCAGTAGTCTGGAGGAACTGATCCGGGACAGGAAGAACAATCAGCCCCAGCATTTT
.	TRBV7-9	TRBJ2-2	.	CASSLQGIGTGELFF	TGTGCCAGCAGCTTACAGGGAATCGGCACCGGGGAGCTGTTTTTT
.	TRBV6-6	TRBJ2-3	TRBD1	CASSYEGAGATDTQYF	TGTGCCAGCAGTTACGAGGGGGCAGGGGCCACAGATACGCAGTATTTT
.	TRBV5-8	TRBJ1-4	TRBD1	CASNPGQRNEKLFF	TGTGCCAGCAACCCGGGACAGCGGAATGAAAAACTGTTTTTT
many	TRBV3-1/TRBV3-2	TRBJ2-7	TRBD1	CASSHRTGIHEQYF	TGTGCCAGCAGCCATAGGACAGGGATCCACGAGCAGTACTTC
.	TRBV9	TRBJ2-2	.	CASSGTGLGTGELFF	TGTGCCAGCAGCGGCACAGGGCTGGGCACCGGGGAGCTGTTTTTT
.	TRBV7-9	TRBJ2-2	.	CASSPQTGELFF	TGTGCCAGCAGCCCACAGACCGGGGAGCTGTTTTTT
.	TRBV27	TRBJ2-6	.	CASSPRRAGANVLTF	TGTGCCAGCAGCCCCCGGCGGGCTGGGGCCAACGTCCTGACTTTC
.	TRBV2	TRBJ1-3	.	CGDASGAGNTIYF	TGTGGGGATGCATCCGGGGCTGGAAACACCATATATTTT
.	TRBV19	TRBJ2-7	.	CASSITASYEQYF	TGTGCCAGTAGTATCACAGCCTCCTACGAGCAGTACTTC
.	TRBV5-6	TRBJ1-2	.	CASSFRRAMANYGYTF	TGTGCCAGCAGCTTCAGGAGGGCTATGGCTAACTATGGCTACACCTTC
.	TRBV4-2	TRBJ2-3	TRBD2	CASSQSGSYSTDTQYF	TGTGCCAGCAGCCAAAGCGGGAGCTATAGCACAGATACGCAGTATTTT
.	TRBV27	TRBJ2-4	.	CASSFQNGAKNIQYF	TGTGCCAGCAGTTTCCAGAATGGAGCCAAAAACATTCAGTACTTC
.	TRBV3-1/TRBV3-2	TRBJ2-5	.	CASSPGQTGFLSQETQYF	TGTGCCAGCAGCCCCGGACAGACCGGATTTCTTTCCCAAGAGACCCAGTACTTC
.	TRBV4-3	TRBJ1-1	.	CASSQDNRLNTEAFF	TGCGCCAGCAGCCAAGATAACAGATTGAACACTGAAGCTTTCTTT
few	TRBV6-2/TRBV6-3	TRBJ2-7	.	CASSLQRDKPGEQYF	TGTGCCAGCAGTCTTCAGCGGGACAAACCCGGCGAGCAGTACTTC
.	TRBV5-1	TRBJ2-7	.	CASSVGGRGYEQYF	TGCGCCAGCAGCGTCGGGGGAAGGGGCTACGAGCAGTACTTC
.	TRBV19	TRBJ2-5	TRBD2	CASSIKRGRGETQYF	TGTGCCAGTAGTATTAAGCGGGGGCGAGGGGAGACCCAGTACTTC
once	TRBV25-1	TRBJ2-1	.	CASSEPGGYHNEQFF	TGTGCCAGCAGTGAACCGGGTGGATACCACAATGAGCAGTTCTTC
.	TRBV18	TRBJ2-3	.	CASSPSWGGTDTQYF	TGTGCCAGCTCACCATCTTGGGGGGGCACAGATACGCAGTATTTT
.	TRBV7-9	TRBJ2-7	.	CASSLNYEQYF	TGTGCCAGCAGCCTTAACTACGAGCAGTACTTC
.	TRBV3-1/TRBV3-2	TRBJ2-1	TRBD2	CASSQDRPASGRMALNEQFF	TGTGCCAGCAGCCAAGATAGGCCGGCTAGCGGGAGAATGGCCCTTAATGAGCAGTTCTTC
.	TRBV7-3	TRBJ1-1	TRBD1	CASSSLGQGIMNTEAFF	TGTGCCAGCAGCTCGCTGGGACAGGGGATAATGAACACTGAAGCTTTCTTT
.	TRBV18	TRBJ2-6	TRBD1	CASSLRQGSSGANVLTF	TGTGCCAGCTCACTACGACAGGGCTCCTCCGGGGCCAACGTCCTGACTTTC
.	TRBV7-9	TRBJ1-3	.	CASSLVNNPNGNTIYF	TGTGCCAGCAGCTTAGTTAACAACCCGAATGGAAACACCATATATTTT
.	TRBV7-9	TRBJ1-2	TRBD1	CASSTTGTEDGYTF	TGTGCCAGCAGCACGACTGGGACAGAAGATGGCTACACCTTC
once	TRBV4-3	TRBJ1-2	.	CASSQAGGAAYYGYTF	TGCGCCAGCAGCCAAGCCGGAGGGGCAGCCTACTATGGCTACACCTTC
.	TRBV4-1	TRBJ2-3	TRBD1	CASSQVSYGTGGTDTQYF	TGCGCCAGCAGCCAAGTCTCATATGGGACAGGGGGCACAGATACGCAGTATTTT
.	TRBV7-7	TRBJ1-1	.	CASSLSVNTEAFF	TGTGCCAGCAGCTTATCGGTAAACACTGAAGCTTTCTTT
.	TRBV3-1/TRBV3-2	TRBJ2-1	TRBD1	CASSQLGTVYNEQFF	TGTGCCAGCAGCCAACTTGGGACAGTCTACAATGAGCAGTTCTTC
.	TRBV7-2	TRBJ2-3	.	CASSLGLVPDTQYF	TGTGCCAGCAGCTTAGGACTAGTTCCAGATACGCAGTATTTT
.	TRBV7-2	TRBJ2-7	.	CASSRRDSTYEQYF	TGTGCCAGCAGCAGACGGGACTCGACCTACGAGCAGTACTTC
few	TRBV7-2	TRBJ2-1	.	CASSLRGGALNEQFF	TGTGCCAGCAGCCTACGGGGCGGGGCCCTGAATGAGCAGTTCTTC
.	TRBV7-9	TRBJ1-5	TRBD1	CASSFAAGGNQPQHF	TGTGCCAGCAGCTTCGCGGCAGGGGGGAATCAGCCCCAGCATTTT
.	TRBV7-3	TRBJ2-7	TRBD2	CASSLLAGTAYEQYF	TGTGCCAGCAGCTTACTAGCGGGAACAGCCTACGAGCAGTACTTC
.	TRBV6-1	TRBJ1-2	.	CASSEAPGLYGYTF	TGTGCCAGCAGTGAGGCGCCGGGACTCTATGGCTACACCTTC
.	TRBV7-9	TRBJ2-4	.	CASSLGFGQLNIQYF	TGTGCCAGCAGCTTAGGATTTGGACAGCTAAACATTCAGTACTTC
.	TRBV27	TRBJ2-7	TRBD1	CASSLSGQGAYEQYF	TGTGCCAGCAGTTTATCCGGACAGGGCGCCTACGAGCAGTACTTC
.	TRBV11-2	TRBJ1-3	.	CASSASKTGIRNTIYF	TGTGCCAGCAGCGCATCAAAGACGGGAATCCGAAACACCATATATTTT
.	TRBV28	TRBJ1-1	.	CASNNIWRHTEAFF	TGTGCCAGCAACAATATCTGGAGGCACACTGAAGCTTTCTTT
.	TRBV9	TRBJ2-5	TRBD2	CASSVDDSGGKETQYF	TGTGCCAGCAGCGTAGATGATAGCGGGGGGAAAGAGACCCAGTACTTC
.	TRBV6-4	TRBJ2-2	.	CASSDSGGSTGELFF	TGTGCCAGCAGTGACTCCGGGGGAAGCACCGGGGAGCTGTTTTTT
.	TRBV5-1	TRBJ1-4	TRBD1	CASSFGTVNEKLFF	TGCGCCAGCAGCTTTGGGACAGTTAATGAAAAACTGTTTTTT
.	TRBV12-5	TRBJ2-2	TRBD2	CASGPPTGLAGVNTGELFF	TGTGCTAGTGGTCCCCCAACGGGACTAGCGGGGGTAAACACCGGGGAGCTGTTTTTT
.	TRBV5-8	TRBJ2-1	.	CASSSWSAYNEQFF	TGTGCCAGCAGCTCATGGAGCGCCTACAATGAGCAGTTCTTC
once	TRBV6-5	TRBJ1-1	.	CASIQGYGTEAFF	TGTGCCAGCATTCAGGGATACGGGACTGAAGCTTTCTTT
.	TRBV6-6	TRBJ1-1	.	CASSQQGNTEAFF	TGTGCCAGCAGTCAGCAGGGGAACACTGAAGCTTTCTTT
.	TRBV4-2	TRBJ2-7	TRBD2	CASRPQSGSRYEQYF	TGTGCCAGCAGACCTCAGAGCGGGAGTCGGTACGAGCAGTACTTC
.	TRBV10-3	TRBJ2-7	TRBD1	CATRGPGRGGYEQYF	TGTGCCACCAGGGGGCCAGGCAGGGGTGGCTACGAGCAGTACTTC
once	TRBV4-2	TRBJ2-2	TRBD1	CASSRQQGDTTGELFF	TGTGCCAGCAGCCGCCAACAGGGGGACACAACCGGGGAGCTGTTTTTT
.	TRBV6-2/TRBV6-3	TRBJ1-6	TRBD1	CASSLGDRTPLHF	TGTGCCAGCAGTCTAGGGGACAGAACACCCCTCCACTTT